This T cell receptor beta chain was found in a study of blood T cell repertoires in COVID-19. Measured with immunoSEQ multiplex PCR; TCRdb has only the in-frame clones, and not every one. The sample includes roughly 60,000 clones, more than 80% seen only once; the top ten take around 10%. The trim removed 0 bases at V and 6 bases at J, leaving 3 bases unmatched. CDR1 is SNHLY, CDR2 FYNNEI, per germline. This CDR3 comprises 14 residues. The chain recombines TRBV2 with TRBJ2-3, with TRBD2 identical over 7 bases. This sequence originates from an elderly woman with active COVID-19. The source material was peripheral blood. The CDR3 protein is CASSEAPGGDTQYF. The CDR3 bases are TGTGCCAGCAGTGAAGCGCCCGGGGGGGATACGCAGTATTTT.